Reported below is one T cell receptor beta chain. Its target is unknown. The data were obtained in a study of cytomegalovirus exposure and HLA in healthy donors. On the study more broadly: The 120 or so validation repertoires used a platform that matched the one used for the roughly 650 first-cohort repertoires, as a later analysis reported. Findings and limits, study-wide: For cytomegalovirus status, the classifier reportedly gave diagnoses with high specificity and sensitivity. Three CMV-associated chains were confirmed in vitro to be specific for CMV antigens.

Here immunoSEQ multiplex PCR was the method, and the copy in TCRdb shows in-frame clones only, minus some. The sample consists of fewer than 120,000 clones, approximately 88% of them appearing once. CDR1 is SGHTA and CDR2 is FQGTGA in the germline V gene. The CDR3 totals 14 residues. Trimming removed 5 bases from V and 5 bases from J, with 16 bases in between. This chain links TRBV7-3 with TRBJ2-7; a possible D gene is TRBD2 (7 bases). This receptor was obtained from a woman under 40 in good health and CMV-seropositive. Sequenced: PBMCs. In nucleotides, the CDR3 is TGTGCCAGCAGCCTGGGGGGGCCCGGGAACGAGCAGTACTTC. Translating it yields CASSLGGPGNEQYF.